This T cell receptor beta chain was sequenced in a study of early T cells in non-severe SARS-CoV-2 infection. Study overall: Sequencing of bulk RNA from unsorted whole blood was done, without chain pairing. General study results and limits: Anti-spike CD8 specificities were favored by VDJdb matching, whose results missed private and CD4 specificities.

In this sample, this clonotype turned up many times. Its target is unknown. V dropped 3 bases and J dropped 1 base, with 8 bases sitting between them. In germline, CDR1 is SGHRS, CDR2 YFSETQ. This CDR3 is built from 14 residues. Unique molecular identifiers (one per individual cDNA molecule) were attached. TCRdb re-derived calls from the 5' RACE reads in MiXCR, one entry per CDR3 protein. Of over 55,000 distinct CDR3 sequences listed, around 12% are singletons. Sequencing was carried out using whole blood. The clonotype was recovered from an adult who was a healthcare worker with PCR-confirmed SARS-CoV-2 infection or an uninfected control (not recorded which). The V and J genes are TRBV5-1 and TRBJ2-1; D unresolved. The CDR3 here is CASSSDVSYNEQFF. DNA of the CDR3: TGCGCCAGCAGCTCGGACGTATCCTACAATGAGCAGTTCTTC. The variable domain in full, completed from reference TRBV5-1 and TRBJ2-1, reads KAGVTQTPRYLIKTRGQQVTLSCSPISGHRSVSWYQQTPGQGLQFLFEYFSETQRNKGNFPGRFSGRQFSNSRSEMNVSTLELGDSALYLCASSSDVSYNEQFFGPGTRLTVL.